The source of this T cell receptor (beta chain) is a study of blood T cell repertoires in COVID-19 (dated by TCRdb to about 2020). Regarding the complete study: Collaborator samples came from the United States, Italy and Spain and covered acute and convalescent phases of COVID-19. The samples were drawn from the first 160 participants of the ongoing ImmuneRACE study and from some 1,300 subjects provided by 6 global collaborators. Sample metadata almost always included a de-identified subject ID, COVID-19 status, age in years and sex. A freely available public database, intended as a resource for researchers studying the immune response to SARS-CoV-2, is where the repertoires were released. Where HLA class I and class II types were available, the types were taken from metadata supplied by the sample provider, not from assay-based typing. The material from the prospective study consisted of cDNA or gDNA derived from T cells, B-cell-depleted T cells, or PBMCs. Deeply sampled blood TCRbeta repertoires from subjects exposed to, actively infected with, or recovered from COVID-19 were included in the dataset.

Overall study results and their limits: How much clinical and demographic metadata was included differed by source and by participant, and the metadata was provided uncurated.

The collaborating institutions used their own protocols to collect whole blood in K2EDTA tubes. For TCRbeta analysis, collaborator samples were shipped as frozen whole blood, as isolated PBMCs, or as DNA extracted from either sample type. TCRbeta CDR3 regions were amplified from genomic DNA using the immunoSEQ Assay, a bias-controlled multiplex PCR. As for the original processing: The number of nucleated cells in each sample was estimated by amplification of reference gene primers within the assay. To quantify the absolute abundance of each unique TCRbeta CDR3 rearrangement, sequence reads were collapsed and filtered. For each sample, productive Simpson clonality was calculated as the square root of Simpson's diversity index over productive rearrangements. TCRdb holds this immuneACCESS table with in-frame rearrangements only. Some clones are missing; in checked studies, unresolved V genes explain under half, and the rest has no known cause. The DNA gave D and trimming, while V, J and clone size come from that table. This sample comprises approximately 170,000 clones, about 86% of them detected only once. The ten biggest clones cover about 4% of the sample.

Deletion took 4 bases off V and 2 bases off J, with a span of 12 bases between the germline ends. The germline V gene encodes CDR1 SGHAT and CDR2 FQNNGV. The CDR3 holds 14 amino acids from the cysteine to the phenylalanine. The only DNA kept is the CDR3, 42 bases in frame from the first base. This clone was observed a handful of times. No antigen is known for it. No quality values exist for individual bases; no much larger clone is one base distant. The receptor was isolated from a man between 18 and 35 years old with active or convalescent COVID-19. The rearrangement combines TRBV11-2 with TRBJ2-7; TRBD2 is possibly the D segment (7 matching bases). The sequenced sample was peripheral blood. The CDR3 has the sequence CASSSGEGTYEQYF. The DNA sequence follows: TGTGCCAGCAGCTCAGGGGAGGGAACCTACGAGCAGTACTTC. This CDR3, with the reference TRBV11-2 and TRBJ2-7 proteins standing in past its ends, gives the full variable domain EAGVAQSPRYKIIEKRQSVAFWCNPISGHATLYWYQQILGQGPKLLIQFQNNGVVDDSQLPKDRFSAERLKGVDSTLKIQPAKLEDSAVYLCASSSGEGTYEQYFGPGTRLTVT.